The T cell receptor (beta chain) under discussion was sequenced for a study of T cell responses to AZD1222 COVID-19 vaccine listed by TCRdb under 2021. Looking at the study overall: AZD1222 recipients with second doses at about 4 weeks or about 12 weeks were pooled, because spike-specific TCR depth and breadth did not differ between schedules. A total of 233 trial participants underwent TCR sequencing, of whom some 200 had received two doses of AZD1222 and 26 had received two doses of the MenACWY control vaccine. Trial participants were enrolled into age subgroups of 18-55, 56-69 and 70-plus years, which contained 148, 28 and 57 TCR-sequenced participants, respectively. General findings and caveats noted by the study authors: Nearly half of unique spike-specific TCRs reportedly recognized epitopes outside regions mutated in the B.1.351 and B.1.1.7 variants. Vaccine-associated CD4 TCRs spanned the whole spike protein, with dominant responses in regions 160-218 and 743-854. Most participants were white British and females outnumbered males, and the authors suggested that clonal diversity may have been underestimated. The 56-69-year group was small, and its depth increase did not reach significance, likely because of low power. No day 14 peak-response samples were available, so repertoires were characterized only after the peak T cell response. After two AZD1222 doses, both the breadth and the depth of spike-specific TCRs were significantly higher than at day 0 and than in MenACWY recipients. Conclusions about previously exposed vaccinees are limited, since just 6 or 7 AZD1222 recipients were seropositive for SARS-CoV-2 at baseline.

In the paper's terms, the time point label means: baseline before first vaccination. The vaccinee samples were drawn from two UK trials, COV001 and COV002, one of which was a single-blind randomized controlled phase 2/3 trial testing AZD1222 (ChAdOx1 nCoV-19) in healthy adults. Trial participant PBMC samples were collected at day 0 and day 28 after the second dose for TCRbeta chain sequencing. For this clone: Its antigen specificity is not known. Base qualities were left out, and no much larger clone turns up one base away.

The CDR3 regions of human TCRbeta chains were analyzed by immunosequencing. Turning to the authors' computational methods: Repertoire TCRs were checked for matches against a reference library of SARS-CoV-2-specific TCRs that had been generated using the MIRA antigen-specificity platform. Breadth meant the fraction of unique TCRs that were SARS-CoV-2-associated, whereas depth meant the fraction of total T cells that were SARS-CoV-2-associated. Each spike-specific TCR was assigned to its reactive spike region and to a CD4 or CD8 class using the MIRA data. Log10-transformed breadth and depth values were compared by one-way ANOVA with Sidak's multiple comparisons tests. Sourced from immuneACCESS, this table was stored by TCRdb with only in-frame sequences that have V and J called. A share of the clones is absent; for the studies checked, an unresolved V gene accounts for under half, and the remainder has no known explanation. V, J and clone size were drawn from that table, and D and trimming were deduced from the DNA. The sample profile shows about 110,000 clones; 70% to 90% of them were found once. Around a sixth of the sample goes to the ten largest clones.

The clonotype comes from an adult in good health. Here the sequenced sample was peripheral blood, taken on day 0 of AZD1222 vaccination.

The nucleotides are TGTGCCACCAGTGATTCGGCAGTTGGGAATTCACCCCTCCACTTT. This yields the protein CATSDSAVGNSPLHF. The chain is encoded by TRBV24-1 joined to TRBJ1-6; the D gene is unclear. The CDR3 spans 15 residues, from the cysteine through the phenylalanine. Just the 45-base CDR3 DNA is kept, in frame starting at base 1. V is reduced by 2 bases and J by 7 bases, leaving a spacing of 11 bases between them. Taken from the germline V gene, the CDR1 and CDR2 loops are KGHDR and SFDVKD.